The sequence of this TCR beta chain was determined in a study of Ad26.COV2.S vaccination and SARS-CoV-2 variants. Study observations and caveats: Similar non-spike TCR breadth was observed in recipients of vaccine and of placebo. Substantial breadth was reported for post-vaccination spike-specific CD8+ and CD4+ T cells.

Concerning this clone itself: The antigen is unknown.

Treatment defined: roughly 18 received Ad26.COV2.S at low or high dose, single or two shots; several received placebo; per-sample allocation not given. The samples were gathered on day 63 after the first injection of vaccine or placebo. Some clones are missing from TCRdb's copy, which holds only in-frame ones; the method was immunoSEQ multiplex PCR. The sample contains about 350,000 clones, 86% of which appear only once. This CDR3 is built from 14 residues. Germline V gene lookup returns CDR1 LGHNA and CDR2 YSLEER. The V and J ends lost 0 bases and 5 bases respectively, with 10 bases between them. This chain connects TRBV4-3 to TRBJ2-5; D might be TRBD2 (6 bases). This clonotype was sampled from a person aged 18 to 59 who received the Ad26.COV2.S COVID-19 vaccine or a placebo. Material: peripheral blood, obtained in a trial of Ad26.COV2.S vaccine versus placebo. The CDR3 here is CASSQEGGAETQYF. The CDR3 DNA follows: TGCGCCAGCAGCCAAGAGGGGGGAGCGGAGACCCAGTACTTC.